At least ten counts were recorded for the clone carrying this T cell receptor beta chain. The sample belongs to a study of T cells in Graves' hyperthyroidism and ophthalmopathy. J gave up 3 bases and V 5 bases, and 6 bases lay outside the gene matches. Germline CDR1 reads DFQATT; CDR2 reads SNEGSKA (reference sequence). The length of the CDR3 is 14 residues. RNA transcripts were the template for amplifying TCR beta CDR3 regions. A first-round RT-PCR of the TCR CDR3 used the HTBI primer set. TCRdb recomputed calls from the multiplex PCR reads with MiXCR, one row per CDR3 protein. The repertoire holds over 250,000 distinct CDR3 sequences, less than 30% seen once, with approximately 30% in the top ten. Participants, patients aged 18 to 65, had newly diagnosed hyperthyroidism with a duration under 2 months. Diagnosing involved the use of clinical symptoms, serum thyroxine and TRAb, thyroid ultrasound and orbital computed tomography. The authors obtained PBMCs from roughly 10 ml of fresh peripheral blood.

The chain carries TRBV20-1 and TRBJ1-5, with 8 bases that match TRBD1. The sequencing sample was made of blood. The TCR originated in a man aged 35-49 years with Graves' hyperthyroidism that later progressed to Graves' ophthalmopathy. CDR3 DNA sequence: TGCAGTGCTTCCGGGACAGGACACAATCAGCCCCAGCATTTT. Its protein product is CSASGTGHNQPQHF.